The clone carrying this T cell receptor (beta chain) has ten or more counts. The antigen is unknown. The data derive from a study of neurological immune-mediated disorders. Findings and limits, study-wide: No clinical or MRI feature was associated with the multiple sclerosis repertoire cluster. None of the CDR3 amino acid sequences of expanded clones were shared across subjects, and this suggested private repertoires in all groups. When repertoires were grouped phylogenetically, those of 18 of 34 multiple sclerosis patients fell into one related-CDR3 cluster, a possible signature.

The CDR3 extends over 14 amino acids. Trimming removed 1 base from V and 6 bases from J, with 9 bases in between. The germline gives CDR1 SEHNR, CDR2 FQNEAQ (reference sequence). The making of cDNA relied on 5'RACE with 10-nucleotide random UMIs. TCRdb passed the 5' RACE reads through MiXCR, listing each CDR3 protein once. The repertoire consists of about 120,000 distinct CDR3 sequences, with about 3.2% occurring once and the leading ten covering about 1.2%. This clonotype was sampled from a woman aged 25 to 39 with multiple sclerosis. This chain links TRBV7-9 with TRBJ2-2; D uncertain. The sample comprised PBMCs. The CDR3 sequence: CASSLVGFAGELFF. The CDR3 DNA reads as TGTGCCAGCAGCTTAGTAGGGTTCGCCGGGGAGCTGTTTTTT.